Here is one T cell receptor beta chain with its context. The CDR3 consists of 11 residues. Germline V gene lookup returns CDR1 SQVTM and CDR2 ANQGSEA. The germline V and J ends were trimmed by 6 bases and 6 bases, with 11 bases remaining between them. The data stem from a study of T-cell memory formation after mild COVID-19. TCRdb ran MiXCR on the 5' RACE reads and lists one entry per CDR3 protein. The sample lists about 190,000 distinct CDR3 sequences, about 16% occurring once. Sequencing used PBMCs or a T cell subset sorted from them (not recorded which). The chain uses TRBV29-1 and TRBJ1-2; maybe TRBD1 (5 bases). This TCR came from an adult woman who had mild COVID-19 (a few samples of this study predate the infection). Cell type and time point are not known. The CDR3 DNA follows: TGCAGCGTGGAGGGGCCGGATGGCTACACCTTC. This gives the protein CSVEGPDGYTF.